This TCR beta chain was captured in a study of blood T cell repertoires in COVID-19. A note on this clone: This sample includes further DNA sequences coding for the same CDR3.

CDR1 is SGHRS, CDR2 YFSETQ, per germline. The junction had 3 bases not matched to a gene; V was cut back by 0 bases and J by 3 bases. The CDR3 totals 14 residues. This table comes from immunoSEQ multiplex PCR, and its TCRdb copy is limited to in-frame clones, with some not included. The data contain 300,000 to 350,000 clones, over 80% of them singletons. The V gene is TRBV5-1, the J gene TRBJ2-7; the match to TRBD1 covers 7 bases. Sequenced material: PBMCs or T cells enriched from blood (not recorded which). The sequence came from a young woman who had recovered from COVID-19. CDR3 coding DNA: TGCGCCAGCAGCTTGGGACAGGGCCTCTACGAGCAGTACTTC. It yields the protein CASSLGQGLYEQYF.